Presented here are 18 T cell receptor beta chains from one specimen sequenced in a study of Graves' ophthalmopathy and Graves' hyperthyroidism. Investigators amplified TCR beta CDR3 regions from RNA transcripts. First-round RT-PCR with HTBI primers preceded a second-round multiplex PCR. TCRdb itself ran the multiplex PCR reads through MiXCR, one entry per CDR3 protein. The repertoire holds 500,000 to 800,000 distinct CDR3 sequences, with approximately 39% as singletons. Sequencing was done on a sample of peripheral blood. These receptors all stem from an adult man with Graves' ophthalmopathy.

In the case of this clonotype: A read error may be the cause here, since a much bigger clone is one base away. The rearrangement joins TRBV4-2 to TRBJ1-2; 7 nucleotides line up with TRBD1. Germline V gene data show CDR1 as LGHNA and CDR2 as YNFKEQ. The V gene end was trimmed by 8 bases and the J gene end by 6 bases; junction bases not matched to a gene: 15. The CDR3 spans 15 residues. CDR3 bases: TGTGCCAGCCGCAAGGCGGGACAGATAAGAAATGGCTACACCTTC. Protein sequence: CASRKAGQIRNGYTF.

Many counts were recorded for this clonotype. V gene TRBV12-3 or TRBV12-4 combines with J gene TRBJ2-7; 10 bases line up with TRBD2. V shed 7 bases and J 4 bases; nucleotides not matched to a gene: 13. The CDR3 consists of 16 residues. The CDR3 nucleotides are TGTGCCAGCACCCTGACGGGACTAGCGACAAATTACGAGCAGTACTTC. Protein product: CASTLTGLATNYEQYF.

This clonotype was recorded at least ten times. J is TRBJ2-7 and V is TRBV7-8; D uncertain. This CDR3 has 15 residues. Germline CDR1 is SGHVS and CDR2 is FQNEAQ. Trimming stripped 4 bases from V and 2 bases from J, with 15 bases between. DNA of the CDR3: TGTGCCAGCAGCTCCTCACGCACAGTGACCTACGAGCAGTACTTC. It specifies CASSSSRTVTYEQYF.

The chain links TRBV10-3 to TRBJ2-6; 7 nucleotides match TRBD2. J lost 11 bases, V lost 8 bases, and 0 bases had no gene match. The CDR3 is 10 residues long. Germline loops: CDR1 ENHRY, CDR2 SYGVKD. The CDR3 spells CAIGGDVLTF. The CDR3 DNA reads as TGTGCCATCGGGGGGGACGTCCTGACTTTC.

This chain links TRBV7-8 with TRBJ2-7; D gene unclear. The end of the DNA aligns better with TRBJ2-1, so the J call may be wrong. The V gene's germline CDR1 is SGHVS and CDR2 FQNEAQ. The CDR3 totals 13 residues. CDR3 region: CASSSERYDEQFF. CDR3 coding DNA: TGTGCCAGCAGCTCTGAGAGGTACGATGAGCAGTTCTTC.

The chain uses TRBV10-3 and TRBJ1-5; 9 bases map to TRBD1. Germline values: CDR1 ENHRY, CDR2 SYGVKD. V lost 10 bases, J lost 11 bases, and 15 bases stayed unmatched. CDR3 length: 14 residues. The CDR3 protein is CATALGTGQETQHF. The CDR3 DNA follows: TGTGCCACCGCCTTGGGGACAGGGCAAGAGACCCAGCATTTT.

V and J are TRBV30 and TRBJ1-5; 8 nucleotides align to TRBD1. The CDR3 runs 14 residues. Germline CDR1 GTSNPN, CDR2 SVGIG (reference sequence). Losses at the gene ends were 1 base for V and 5 bases for J; bases not matched to a gene: 4. CDR3 DNA sequence: TGTGCCTGGAGTGGAGGGACAGGATATCAGCCCCAGCATTTT. This codes for CAWSGGTGYQPQHF.

This clonotype was counted ten times or more. DNA of the CDR3: TGCAGTGCTAGCTTCAGGGGCGATTATAATTCACCCCTCCACTTT. It is translated as CSASFRGDYNSPLHF. The chain recombines TRBV20-1 with TRBJ1-6; D perhaps matches TRBD1 (6 bases). V lost 3 bases to trimming and J lost 4 bases, with 13 bases between them. The CDR3 sequence is 15 residues long. Germline loops: CDR1 DFQATT, CDR2 SNEGSKA (reference sequence).

This clonotype came up many times. The genes are TRBV6-4 and TRBJ1-1; D is possibly TRBD1 (5 bases). The CDR3 extends over 14 amino acids. V dropped 6 bases and J dropped 0 bases, with 11 bases sitting between them. CDR1 is MRHNA and CDR2 is SNTAGT in the germline V gene. CDR3 sequence: CASRDTSMNTEAFF. As DNA, the CDR3 is TGTGCCAGCAGGGACACATCCATGAACACTGAAGCTTTCTTT.

The J gene is TRBJ1-4, the V gene TRBV6-5; D possibly corresponds to TRBD1 (6 bases). This CDR3 is 14 amino acids long. The V and J ends lost 0 bases and 6 bases respectively, with 8 bases between them. Germline V gene sequence: CDR1 MNHEY, CDR2 SVGAGI. CDR3 DNA: TGTGCCAGCAGTTACTCGGCAGGGGATGAAAAACTGTTTTTT. Translated: CASSYSAGDEKLFF.

This clonotype was counted at least ten times. The chain joins TRBV20-1 to TRBJ1-2, with D possibly matching TRBD1 (6 bases). The germline CDR1 and CDR2 sequences are DFQATT and SNEGSKA (reference sequence). The CDR3 spans 13 residues. The V gene lost 6 bases and the J gene lost 2 bases, with 13 bases spanning the gap. CDR3 DNA sequence: TGCAGTGCAACTAATACAGGGAACTATGGCTACACCTTC. As protein: CSATNTGNYGYTF.

This clonotype showed up many times. The chain uses TRBV7-9 and TRBJ2-5; D is unresolved. The length of the CDR3 is 15 residues. The V gene lost 2 bases and the J gene lost 0 bases, with 10 bases spanning the gap. Germline V lookup: CDR1 SEHNR, CDR2 FQNEAQ (reference sequence). CDR3 sequence: CASSLSTNYQETQYF. The CDR3 DNA sequence: TGTGCCAGCAGCTTATCGACGAACTACCAAGAGACCCAGTACTTC. The variable domain in full, with the rest retrieved from reference TRBV7-9 and TRBJ2-5, is DTGVSQNPRHKITKRGQNVTFRCDPISEHNRLYWYRQTLGQGPEFLTYFQNEAQLEKSRLLSDRFSAERPKGSFSTLEIQRTEQGDSAMYLCASSLSTNYQETQYFGPGTRLLVL.

This chain connects TRBV29-1 to TRBJ2-7, with TRBD2 identical over 7 bases. The germline V gene has CDR1 SQVTM and CDR2 ANQGSEA. The CDR3 contains 11 residues. V lost 6 bases and J lost 7; bases outside the gene matches: 6. This chain's CDR3 is CSVAGVNEQYF. DNA of the CDR3: TGCAGCGTGGCGGGGGTCAATGAGCAGTACTTC.

A word on this clonotype: Germline and junction disagree at one end, which may indicate a read error. The rearrangement links TRBV7-9 to TRBJ2-5; D is possibly TRBD1 or TRBD2 (5 bases each). This CDR3 comprises 16 residues. CDR1 is SEHNR and CDR2 is FQNEAQ in the germline V gene (reference sequence). CDR3 DNA: TGCGCCAGCAGCCTCCCGGGACGGACTTTCCAAGAGACCCAGTACTTC. Amino acid sequence: CASSLPGRTFQETQYF. Filled out from reference TRBV7-9 and TRBJ2-5, the complete variable domain reads DTGVSQNPRHKITKRGQNVTFRCDPISEHNRLYWYRQTLGQGPEFLTYFQNEAQLEKSRLLSDRFSAERPKGSFSTLEIQRTEQGDSAMYLCASSLPGRTFQETQYFGPGTRLLVL.

The table lists this clonotype with many counts. The J gene is TRBJ1-2, the V gene TRBV4-2, with no clear D. Trimming removed 0 bases from V and 4 bases from J, with 9 bases in between. The CDR3 totals 14 residues. Germline CDR1 reads LGHNA; CDR2 reads YNFKEQ. The CDR3 nucleotides are TGTGCCAGCAGCCAAGATCGGGCGGGCTATGGCTACACCTTC. Its translation: CASSQDRAGYGYTF.

The V call is TRBV29-1, the J call TRBJ2-1, with D maybe TRBD1 (5 bases). The CDR3 contains 16 residues. Germline CDR1 and CDR2: SQVTM and ANQGSEA. V lost 1 base, J lost 0 bases, and 13 bases lay in between. CDR3 amino acids: CSVEGWGGHSYNEQFF. The DNA for the CDR3 is TGCAGCGTTGAAGGGTGGGGCGGCCACTCCTACAATGAGCAGTTCTTC.

This clonotype has a count of ten or more. This chain uses TRBV10-3 with TRBJ1-2, with D uncertain. Germline V lookup: CDR1 ENHRY, CDR2 SYGVKD. This CDR3 has 15 amino acids. V was clipped by 8 bases and J by 1 base, with 17 bases between them. The CDR3 bases are TGTGCCATCTCTAGGGTCTCCTCCGGTAACTATGGCTACACCTTC. The encoded protein is CAISRVSSGNYGYTF.

Concerning this clonotype itself: The CDR3 ends on some other residue instead of the conserved phenylalanine or tryptophan, so this is likely a read error. Because the CDR3's place on the DNA is in doubt, the DNA is left out and the CDR3 is given as listed by TCRdb. This sequence joins TRBV25-1 and TRBJ1-1. The CDR3 adds up to 9 amino acids, both ends counted. Per the germline V gene, CDR1 is MGHDK and CDR2 is SYGVNS. This CDR3 is CASSEVASS.